Sequencing of this T cell receptor beta chain was carried out in a study of read filtering for tumor transcriptome and immune sequencing. The CDR3 is 18 residues long. Trimming shortened V by 1 base and J by 3 bases, and 20 bases separated the two germline ends. Germline loops: CDR1 SEHNR, CDR2 FQNEAQ (reference sequence). The library was built from about 0.4 ug RNA with molecular barcoded adaptors for alpha/delta and beta/gamma chains. From the reads, TCRdb called clonotypes with MiXCR, one entry per CDR3 protein. The data hold 85,000 or so distinct CDR3 sequences, with roughly 12% observed a single time.

V is TRBV7-9 and J is TRBJ2-3, with D tentatively TRBD1 (6 bases). What was sequenced was a population of CD138-negative cells sorted from bone marrow. The clonotype originates from a donor at least 40 years old with multiple myeloma. This CDR3 is CASSLVGAIGGGTDTQYF. CDR3 nucleotide sequence: TGTGCCAGCAGCTTAGTTGGGGCTATAGGGGGTGGTACAGATACGCAGTATTTT. The full variable domain, rest sourced from reference TRBV7-9 and TRBJ2-3, is DTGVSQNPRHKITKRGQNVTFRCDPISEHNRLYWYRQTLGQGPEFLTYFQNEAQLEKSRLLSDRFSAERPKGSFSTLEIQRTEQGDSAMYLCASSLVGAIGGGTDTQYFGPGTRLTVL.